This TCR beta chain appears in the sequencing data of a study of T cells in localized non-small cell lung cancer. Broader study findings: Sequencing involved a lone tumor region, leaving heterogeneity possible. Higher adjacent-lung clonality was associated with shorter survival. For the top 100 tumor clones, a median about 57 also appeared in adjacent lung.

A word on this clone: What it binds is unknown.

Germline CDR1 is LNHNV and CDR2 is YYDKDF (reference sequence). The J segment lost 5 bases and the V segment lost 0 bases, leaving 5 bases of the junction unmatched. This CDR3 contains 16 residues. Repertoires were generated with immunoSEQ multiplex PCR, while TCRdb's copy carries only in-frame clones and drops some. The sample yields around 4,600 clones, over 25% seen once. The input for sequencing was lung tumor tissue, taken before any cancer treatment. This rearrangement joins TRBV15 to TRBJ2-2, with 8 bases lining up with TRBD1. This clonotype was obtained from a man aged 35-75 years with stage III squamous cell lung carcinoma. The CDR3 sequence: CATSRDSDRVTGELFF. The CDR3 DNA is TGTGCCACCAGCAGAGATTCGGACAGGGTGACCGGGGAGCTGTTTTTT.